The 17 T cell receptor beta chains below were found in one sample sequenced in a study of blood T cell repertoires in COVID-19. Data came from immunoSEQ multiplex PCR; TCRdb stores just in-frame clones and leaves some out. Counted here are tens of thousands of clones, roughly 83% occurring once; the ten biggest clones make up 15% to 20%. The sample was peripheral blood. Every receptor here comes from a woman aged 80 or over with acute or convalescent COVID-19.

The chain carries TRBV30 and TRBJ2-7; maybe TRBD1 (6 bases). V lost 4 bases to trimming and J lost 6 bases, with 10 bases between them. Per germline, CDR1 GTSNPN and CDR2 SVGIG (reference sequence). CDR3 length equals 11 residues. The CDR3 DNA sequence: TGTGCCTGGACGATAGGGGGCGAGCAGTACTTC. It codes for CAWTIGGEQYF. Filled out from reference TRBV30 and TRBJ2-7, the complete variable domain reads SQTIHQWPATLVQPVGSPLSLECTVEGTSNPNLYWYRQAAGRGLQLLFYSVGIGQISSEVPQNLSASRPQDRQFILSSKKLLLSDSGFYLCAWTIGGEQYFGPGTRLTVT.

CDR3 sequence (DNA): TGTGCCAGTAGTATAGGACGGAACAGGAATTTAGGCCAGCCCCAGCATTTT. The encoded protein is CASSIGRNRNLGQPQHF. This chain connects TRBV19 to TRBJ1-5; possibly TRBD1 for D (5 bases). CDR1 and CDR2 from the germline V gene are LNHDA and SQIVND (reference sequence). This CDR3 contains 17 residues. V was trimmed by 1 base and J by 7 bases, leaving 20 bases between them. Variable domain in full (rest from reference TRBV19 and TRBJ1-5): DGGITQSPKYLFRKEGQNVTLSCEQNLNHDAMYWYRQDPGQGLRLIYYSQIVNDFQKGDIAEGYSVSREKKESFPLTVTSAQKNPTAFYLCASSIGRNRNLGQPQHFGDGTRLSIL.

The rearrangement joins TRBV9 to TRBJ2-7, with D perhaps TRBD1 (6 bases). The CDR3 has 14 amino acids. V shed 4 bases and J shed 0 bases, with 11 bases lying between them. Germline V gene sequence: CDR1 SGDLS, CDR2 YYNGEE. This chain's CDR3 is CASSTQGLSYEQYF. The DNA for the CDR3 is TGTGCCAGCAGCACTCAGGGGCTCTCCTACGAGCAGTACTTC.

The chain is built from TRBV29-1 and TRBJ2-5, with 7 bases fitting TRBD1. The CDR3 spans 12 residues. V dropped 7 bases and J dropped 4; count of bases not matched to a gene: 6. Germline V lookup: CDR1 SQVTM, CDR2 ANQGSEA. CDR3 sequence (DNA): TGCAGCGGCTCCGGGACAGCAGAGACCCAGTACTTC. Translation: CSGSGTAETQYF.

The sample holds one count of this clone. V gene TRBV5-1 combines with J gene TRBJ2-1; 8 bases line up with TRBD2. CDR3 length: 17 amino acids. With V trimmed by 0 bases and J by 3 bases, 8 bases remained unmatched. Germline CDR1 reads SGHRS; CDR2 reads YFSETQ. CDR3 DNA: TGCGCCAGCAGCTTGGCGGGAGGGCTCCATCTCTACAATGAGCAGTTCTTC. Protein sequence: CASSLAGGLHLYNEQFF.

This chain links TRBV2 with TRBJ2-1; TRBD2 matches 12 bases. Germline CDR1 and CDR2: SNHLY and FYNNEI. J gave up 4 bases and V 4 bases, and 8 bases lay outside the gene matches. The CDR3 loop spans 17 amino acids. CDR3 sequence reads: CASSGNLAGGLYNEQFF. In DNA form, the CDR3 reads TGTGCCAGCAGTGGAAATCTAGCGGGAGGGTTATACAATGAGCAGTTCTTC. Based on the CDR3 plus reference TRBV2 and TRBJ2-1, the full variable domain is EPEVTQTPSHQVTQMGQEVILRCVPISNHLYFYWYRQILGQKVEFLVSFYNNEISEKSEIFDDQFSVERPDGSNFTLKIRSTKLEDSAMYFCASSGNLAGGLYNEQFFGPGTRLTVL.

The J gene is TRBJ2-2, the V gene TRBV7-3, with 8 bases matching TRBD1. Germline trimming cut 8 bases from V and 4 bases from J; bases unmatched to any gene: 9. The germline V gene encodes CDR1 SGHTA and CDR2 FQGTGA. The CDR3 spans 15 residues. The CDR3 is CASSTRTGSTGELFF. The CDR3 bases are TGTGCCAGCTCAACCCGGACAGGGAGCACCGGGGAGCTGTTTTTT. Drawing the rest from reference TRBV7-3 and TRBJ2-2, the complete variable domain is GAGVSQTPSNKVTEKGKYVELRCDPISGHTALYWYRQSLGQGPEFLIYFQGTGAADDSGLPNDRFFAVRPEGSVSTLKIQRTERGDSAVYLCASSTRTGSTGELFFGEGSRLTVL.

CDR3 protein: CAISRQGSINEQYF. CDR3 coding DNA: TGTGCCATCAGCCGACAGGGCTCAATCAACGAGCAGTACTTC. This chain uses TRBV10-3 with TRBJ2-7; 7 bases agree with TRBD1. CDR3 size: 14 residues. Per germline, CDR1 ENHRY and CDR2 SYGVKD. With V trimmed by 6 bases and J by 5 bases, 10 bases remained unmatched.

The rearrangement joins TRBV4-1 to TRBJ1-1, with 9 nucleotides matching TRBD1. The CDR3 runs to 18 residues. The V gene end was trimmed by 4 bases and the J gene end by 2 bases; junction bases not matched to a gene: 14. Germline-derived CDR1 and CDR2 are MGHRA and YSYEKL. The CDR3 sequence: CASSLTGRTGAFNTEAFF. The CDR3 nucleotides are TGCGCCAGCAGCCTCACAGGCCGGACAGGGGCTTTTAACACTGAAGCTTTCTTT.

This chain links TRBV4-1 with TRBJ1-2; 10 positions match TRBD1. The J segment lost 2 bases and the V segment lost 1 base, leaving 1 base of the junction unmatched. The CDR3 has 15 amino acids. Germline CDR1 reads MGHRA; CDR2 reads YSYEKL. The DNA for the CDR3 is TGCGCCAGCAGCCAAGGGACAGGGGGGAACTATGGCTACACCTTC. It is translated as CASSQGTGGNYGYTF.

The chain couples TRBV2 to TRBJ2-5; TRBD1 matches 7 bases. With V trimmed by 5 bases and J by 5 bases, 11 bases remained unmatched. The CDR3 is made up of 15 amino acids. Looked up from germline, CDR1 is SNHLY and CDR2 is FYNNEI. The DNA for the CDR3 is TGTGCCAGCAGTTACACAGGGGTGACGGGGGAGACCCAGTACTTC. Its protein is CASSYTGVTGETQYF. Full variable domain (missing parts from reference TRBV2 and TRBJ2-5): EPEVTQTPSHQVTQMGQEVILRCVPISNHLYFYWYRQILGQKVEFLVSFYNNEISEKSEIFDDQFSVERPDGSNFTLKIRSTKLEDSAMYFCASSYTGVTGETQYFGPGTRLLVL.

In its sample, this clone was seen a few times. A junction boundary mismatches the germline segment, possibly from a read error. The chain links TRBV2 to TRBJ1-2; TRBD1 is a possible D gene (6 bases). Germline loops: CDR1 SNHLY, CDR2 FYNNEI. CDR3 size: 14 residues. CDR3 sequence reads: CASREGQSVYGYTF. The CDR3 nucleotides are TGTGCCAGCAGAGAAGGACAGTCGGTCTATGGCTACACCTTC.

The rearrangement joins TRBV19 to TRBJ1-1; no clear D. Germline V CDR1 and CDR2: LNHDA, SQIVND (reference sequence). This CDR3 is built from 14 residues. The ends were cut back, 4 bases at V and 4 bases at J, with 13 bases in the middle. The DNA for the CDR3 is TGTGCCAGTAGTAGATCTGGGCGCGTCACTGAAGCTTTCTTT. Residues: CASSRSGRVTEAFF.

This clone was seen once. The chain uses TRBV7-2 and TRBJ1-2, with D possibly matching TRBD1 (6 bases). Per the germline V gene, CDR1 is SGHTA and CDR2 is FQGNSA. The CDR3 loop spans 15 amino acids. V was clipped by 1 base and J by 4 bases, with 13 bases between them. This CDR3 is CASSLGGGGAYGYTF. The CDR3 DNA sequence: TGTGCCAGCAGCTTAGGGGGCGGGGGCGCCTATGGCTACACCTTC.

This clone has a handful of counts. CDR3 region: CASSGTGTTEAFF. Here the CDR3 DNA reads TGTGCCAGCAGTGGGACAGGGACGACTGAAGCTTTCTTT. The chain recombines TRBV12-3 or TRBV12-4 with TRBJ1-1; 9 bases are a match to TRBD1. V shed 5 bases and J 5 bases; nucleotides not matched to a gene: 3. This CDR3 is 13 amino acids long.

This chain joins TRBV3-1 (or the pseudogene TRBV3-2) and TRBJ1-2; D may be TRBD1 (5 bases). This CDR3 is built from 14 residues. Deletions cut 4 bases from V and 2 bases from J, with 11 bases between. Per germline, CDR1 LGHDT and CDR2 YNNKEL (reference sequence). CDR3 residues: CASSRWGGNYGYTF. DNA for the CDR3: TGTGCCAGCAGCCGCTGGGGGGGAAACTATGGCTACACCTTC.

The chain links TRBV19 to TRBJ2-7; tentative D call: TRBD1 (5 bases). From germline, CDR1 is LNHDA and CDR2 SQIVND (reference sequence). With 9 bases removed from V and 5 bases from J, the gap between germline ends came to 11 bases. The CDR3 runs to 11 residues. The CDR3, as DNA: TGTGCCAGCAAGGACACAAACGAGCAGTACTTC. It specifies CASKDTNEQYF.